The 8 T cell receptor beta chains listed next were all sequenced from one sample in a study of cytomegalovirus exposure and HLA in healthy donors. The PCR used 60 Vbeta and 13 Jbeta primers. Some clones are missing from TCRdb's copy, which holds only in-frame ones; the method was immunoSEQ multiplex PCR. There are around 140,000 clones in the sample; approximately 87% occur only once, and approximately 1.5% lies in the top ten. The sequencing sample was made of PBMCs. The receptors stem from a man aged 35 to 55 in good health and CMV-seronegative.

CDR3 nucleotides: TGTGCCAGCAGTTCAGAAAAACTGTTTTTT. Translating gives CASSSEKLFF. The rearrangement uses TRBV28 and TRBJ1-4; D not resolved. CDR1 and CDR2 from the germline V gene are MDHEN and SYDVKM. Trimming stripped 4 bases from V and 8 bases from J, with 2 bases between. This CDR3 contains 10 residues. Drawing the rest from reference TRBV28 and TRBJ1-4, the complete variable domain is DVKVTQSSRYLVKRTGEKVFLECVQDMDHENMFWYRQDPGLGLRLIYFSYDVKMKEKGDIPEGYSVSREKKERFSLILESASTNQTSMYLCASSSEKLFFGSGTQLSVL.

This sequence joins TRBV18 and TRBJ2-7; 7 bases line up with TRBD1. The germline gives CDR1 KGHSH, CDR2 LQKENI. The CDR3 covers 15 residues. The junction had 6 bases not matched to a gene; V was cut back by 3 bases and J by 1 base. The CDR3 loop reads CASSPETGLSYEQYF. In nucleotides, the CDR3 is TGTGCCAGCTCACCCGAGACAGGGTTATCCTACGAGCAGTACTTC.

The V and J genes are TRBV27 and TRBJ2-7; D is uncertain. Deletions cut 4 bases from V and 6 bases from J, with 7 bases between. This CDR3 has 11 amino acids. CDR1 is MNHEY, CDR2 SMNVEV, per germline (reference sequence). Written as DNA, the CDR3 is TGTGCCAGCAGTTCCTACAGCGAGCAGTACTTC. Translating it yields CASSSYSEQYF.

The CDR3 spells CASSSPHGLAGDQFF. In DNA form, the CDR3 reads TGTGCCAGCAGTTCCCCCCATGGACTAGCGGGAGACCAGTTCTTC. The chain carries TRBV27 and TRBJ2-1, with 13 bases that match TRBD2. The CDR3 consists of 15 residues. The V and J ends lost 4 bases and 13 bases, in that order; junction bases with no gene match: 10. Germline loops: CDR1 MNHEY, CDR2 SMNVEV (reference sequence).

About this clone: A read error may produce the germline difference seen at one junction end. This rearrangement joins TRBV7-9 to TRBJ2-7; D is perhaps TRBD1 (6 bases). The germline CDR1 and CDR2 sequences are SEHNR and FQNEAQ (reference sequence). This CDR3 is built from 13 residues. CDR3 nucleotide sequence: TGTTCCAGCAGCTCCACAGGGAACTACGAGCAGTACTTC. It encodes CSSSSTGNYEQYF.

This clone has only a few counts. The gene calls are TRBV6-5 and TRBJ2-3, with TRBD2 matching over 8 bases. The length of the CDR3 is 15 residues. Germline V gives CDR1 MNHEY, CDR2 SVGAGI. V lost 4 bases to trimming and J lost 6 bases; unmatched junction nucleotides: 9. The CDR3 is CASSSRRGGIDTQYF. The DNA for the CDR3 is TGTGCCAGCAGTTCCCGCCGCGGGGGGATCGATACGCAGTATTTT.

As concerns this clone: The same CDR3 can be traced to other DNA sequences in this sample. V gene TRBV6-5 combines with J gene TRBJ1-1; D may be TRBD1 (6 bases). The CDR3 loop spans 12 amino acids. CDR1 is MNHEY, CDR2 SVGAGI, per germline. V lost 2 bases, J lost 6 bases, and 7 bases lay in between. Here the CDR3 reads CASSYEGAEAFF. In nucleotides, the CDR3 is TGTGCCAGCAGTTACGAGGGGGCTGAAGCTTTCTTT.

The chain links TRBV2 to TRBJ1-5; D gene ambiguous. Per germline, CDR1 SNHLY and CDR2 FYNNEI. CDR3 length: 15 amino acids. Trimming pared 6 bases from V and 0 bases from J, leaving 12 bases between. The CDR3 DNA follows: TGTGCCAGCAGAGCCCGGGAATCTAGCAATCAGCCCCAGCATTTT. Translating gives CASRARESSNQPQHF.